Each of the 10 T cell receptor beta chains below was sequenced from the same sample in a study of response to subunit inactivated influenza vaccine. TCRdb recomputed calls from the RT-PCR reads with MiXCR, one row per CDR3 protein. Of more than 600,000 distinct CDR3 sequences in the sample, about 18% were seen once. The sample here was PBMCs from blood, taken about 5 days after vaccination. The receptor source for this set is a man aged 50 or older who received an inactivated influenza vaccine.

This clonotype appeared a few times. V gene TRBV12-3 or TRBV12-4 combines with J gene TRBJ2-7; 10 bases are a match to TRBD2. With V trimmed by 4 bases and J by 3 bases, 3 bases remained unmatched. The CDR3 is 14 amino acids. The CDR3 is CASSWTSGFYEQYF. Written as DNA, the CDR3 is TGTGCCAGCAGTTGGACTAGCGGTTTCTACGAGCAGTACTTC.

This clonotype was seen only a few times. The chain is built from TRBV10-3 and TRBJ2-5; 8 nucleotides align to TRBD1. This CDR3 has 13 residues. The germline V gene has CDR1 ENHRY and CDR2 SYGVKD. Losses at the gene ends were 3 bases for V and 7 bases for J; bases not matched to a gene: 4. The CDR3 sequence is CAISDRGLGTQYF. The CDR3 DNA reads TGTGCCATCAGTGACAGGGGGCTTGGGACCCAGTACTTC.

The chain uses TRBV4-2 and TRBJ2-3; D is perhaps TRBD1 (6 bases). The CDR3 is 16 residues long. V gave up 0 bases and J gave up 2 bases, with 12 bases separating them. Germline V gene sequence: CDR1 LGHNA, CDR2 YNFKEQ. The CDR3 DNA follows: TGTGCCAGCAGCCAAGAGGACAGAGGGGTCACAGATACGCAGTATTTT. The encoded protein is CASSQEDRGVTDTQYF.

The rearrangement uses TRBV3-1 and TRBJ2-3; D unclear. CDR3 length: 14 residues. Trimming pared 0 bases from V and 4 bases from J, leaving 8 bases between. Germline lookup yields CDR1 LGHDT and CDR2 YNNKEL (reference sequence). The CDR3 sequence: CASSQDRLSDTQYF. CDR3 coding DNA: TGTGCCAGCAGCCAAGATAGGTTGTCAGATACGCAGTATTTT.

This clonotype was detected a few times. V is TRBV12-3 or TRBV12-4 and J is TRBJ2-3; the match to TRBD2 covers 7 bases. This CDR3 comprises 12 residues. V lost 6 bases to trimming and J lost 15 bases; unmatched junction nucleotides: 12. This chain's CDR3 is CASRPGSGDSYF. In nucleotides, the CDR3 is TGTGCCAGCAGGCCGGGGAGCGGGGATTCTTATTTT.

This clonotype was seen at least ten times. This chain links TRBV28 with TRBJ2-7; no clear D gene. Germline CDR1 MDHEN, CDR2 SYDVKM. CDR3 length: 12 amino acids. Trimming cost V 3 bases and J 4 bases, with 7 bases left between them. This CDR3 reads CASSFGRYEQYF. In nucleotides, the CDR3 is TGTGCCAGCAGTTTTGGTCGATACGAGCAGTACTTC. Variable domain in full (rest from reference TRBV28 and TRBJ2-7): DVKVTQSSRYLVKRTGEKVFLECVQDMDHENMFWYRQDPGLGLRLIYFSYDVKMKEKGDIPEGYSVSREKKERFSLILESASTNQTSMYLCASSFGRYEQYFGPGTRLTVT.

V gene TRBV6-1 combines with J gene TRBJ2-7, with 11 positions matching TRBD1. This CDR3 contains 15 residues. Germline V lookup: CDR1 MNHNS, CDR2 SASEGT. The trim removed 6 bases at V and 3 bases at J, leaving 7 bases unmatched. As DNA, the CDR3 is TGTGCCAGCAGCGGCCCCGGGACAGGGGGCTACGAGCAGTACTTC. As protein: CASSGPGTGGYEQYF.

This clonotype was picked up a small number of times. This rearrangement joins TRBV20-1 to TRBJ2-7; no reliable D call. The CDR3 is 14 residues long. Germline loops: CDR1 DFQATT, CDR2 SNEGSKA (reference sequence). Trimming removed 0 bases at V and 1 base at J, with 10 bases between. CDR3 sequence (DNA): TGCAGTGCTAGAGACCGACACCGGTCCTACGAGCAGTACTTC. Its translation: CSARDRHRSYEQYF.

The J gene is TRBJ1-6, the V gene TRBV6-2 or TRBV6-3; D is uncertain. CDR1 and CDR2 (germline): MNHEY, SVGEGT. The CDR3 is 14 amino acids. V was shortened by 4 bases and J by 7 bases, with 11 bases between the two germline ends. As DNA, the CDR3 is TGTGCCAGCAGTTTTACACTCGGAAATTCACCCCTCCACTTT. Its translation is CASSFTLGNSPLHF.

V and J are TRBV7-8 and TRBJ1-5; 9 nucleotides match TRBD1. CDR3 length equals 13 residues. The germline V gene has CDR1 SGHVS and CDR2 FQNEAQ. J lost 8 bases, V lost 10 bases, and 9 bases had no gene match. As DNA, the CDR3 is TGTGCCACGGGACAGGGCGCTAGGGAGCCCCAGCATTTT. As protein: CATGQGAREPQHF.